These 20 T cell receptor beta chains originate from one sample sequenced in a study of cytomegalovirus exposure and HLA in healthy donors. In the PCR, 60 Vbeta and 13 Jbeta primers were used. TCRdb keeps only in-frame clones here, not all; method: immunoSEQ multiplex PCR. The table has some 160,000 clones, over 55% seen once. Sequenced sample: PBMCs. These receptors were obtained from a man in his forties in good health and CMV-seronegative.

The genes are TRBV5-8 and TRBJ2-5, with 8 bases that match TRBD1. Germline V CDR1 and CDR2: SGHTS, YDEGEE. The length of the CDR3 is 15 residues. Unmatched junction bases numbered 6, after V lost 2 bases and J lost 3 bases. As DNA, the CDR3 is TGTGCCAGCAGCTTCCGCGGACAGGGAGAAGAGACCCAGTACTTC. Translation: CASSFRGQGEETQYF. Supplemented by reference TRBV5-8 and TRBJ2-5, the full variable domain reads EAGVTQSPTHLIKTRGQQATLRCSPISGHTSVYWYQQALGLGLQFLLWYDEGEERNRGNFPPRFSGRQFPNYSSELNVNALELEDSALYLCASSFRGQGEETQYFGPGTRLLVL.

The chain combines TRBV4-2 with TRBJ1-6; possibly TRBD1 for D (5 bases). The CDR3 extends over 18 amino acids. Germline loops: CDR1 LGHNA, CDR2 YNFKEQ. With 1 base removed from V and 3 bases from J, the gap between germline ends came to 16 bases. The DNA of the CDR3 is TGTGCCAGCAGCCAAGGTCCATCGGGGGGTTACTATAATTCACCCCTCCACTTT. Translating gives CASSQGPSGGYYNSPLHF.

This clone was found a few times. The chain recombines TRBV11-3 with TRBJ2-7, with TRBD2 matching 9 bases. There are 15 residues in the CDR3. The V gene end was trimmed by 5 bases and the J gene end by 5 bases; junction bases not matched to a gene: 10. Germline V gene sequence: CDR1 SGHNT, CDR2 YENEEA. The CDR3 coding sequence is TGTGCCAGCAGCCCACCCTTAGCGGGAGCGAACGAGCAGTACTTC. It specifies CASSPPLAGANEQYF.

The rearrangement links TRBV6-5 to TRBJ1-1; tentatively, D is TRBD1 (5 bases). The CDR3 runs 14 residues. CDR1 is MNHEY, CDR2 SVGAGI, per germline. V lost 2 bases and J lost 0, with 7 bases in between. The CDR3 DNA reads TGTGCCAGCAGTTACAGGGGCCTGAACACTGAAGCTTTCTTT. Amino acids: CASSYRGLNTEAFF.

The rearrangement links TRBV6-5 to TRBJ1-1; tentatively, D is TRBD1 (6 bases). The V and J ends lost 4 bases and 11 bases respectively, with 17 bases between them. In germline, CDR1 is MNHEY, CDR2 SVGAGI. CDR3 length equals 13 residues. For the CDR3, the DNA is TGTGCCAGCAGTTCCCCCGGGACATTGTTGGCTTTCTTT. Protein: CASSSPGTLLAFF.

There are a few counts of this clone. The rearrangement joins TRBV7-2 to TRBJ2-7; 8 positions match TRBD1. J gave up 0 bases and V 3 bases, and 7 bases lay outside the gene matches. The CDR3 is made up of 16 amino acids. Germline assignment: CDR1 SGHTA and CDR2 FQGNSA. The CDR3 region is CASSLIAGTGSYEQYF. Written as DNA, the CDR3 is TGTGCCAGCAGCTTGATTGCCGGGACAGGCTCCTACGAGCAGTACTTC. Combining the CDR3 with reference TRBV7-2 and TRBJ2-7 gives the whole variable domain GAGVSQSPSNKVTEKGKDVELRCDPISGHTALYWYRQSLGQGLEFLIYFQGNSAPDKSGLPSDRFSAERTGGSVSTLTIQRTQQEDSAVYLCASSLIAGTGSYEQYFGPGTRLTVT.

This chain links TRBV28 with TRBJ2-1; TRBD2 is a possible D gene (5 bases). V was shortened by 6 bases and J by 9 bases, with 9 bases between the two germline ends. Germline V gene sequence: CDR1 MDHEN, CDR2 SYDVKM. The CDR3 sequence is 11 residues long. The CDR3 nucleotides are TGTGCCAGCAGACGGACTCGTGAGCAGTTCTTC. Its translation is CASRRTREQFF. Full variable domain (missing parts from reference TRBV28 and TRBJ2-1): DVKVTQSSRYLVKRTGEKVFLECVQDMDHENMFWYRQDPGLGLRLIYFSYDVKMKEKGDIPEGYSVSREKKERFSLILESASTNQTSMYLCASRRTREQFFGPGTRLTVL.

The chain employs TRBV5-1 and TRBJ1-1; 7 bases match TRBD1. Germline V gives CDR1 SGHRS, CDR2 YFSETQ. The CDR3 is 14 residues long. V trimming: 4 bases; J trimming: 3 bases; junction bases outside the gene matches: 6. CDR3 loop: CASSTGDRYTEAFF. In DNA form, the CDR3 reads TGCGCCAGCAGCACAGGGGACCGGTACACTGAAGCTTTCTTT.

J is TRBJ2-7 and V is TRBV27; TRBD2 matches 14 bases. This CDR3 region has 16 residues. Germline V gene data show CDR1 as MNHEY and CDR2 as SMNVEV (reference sequence). V lost 5 bases and J lost 5; bases outside the gene matches: 8. The CDR3 region is CASSPGLAGGFHEQYF. CDR3 DNA sequence: TGTGCCAGCAGTCCAGGACTAGCGGGAGGATTCCACGAGCAGTACTTC.

This clone has just a few counts. The rearrangement joins TRBV5-1 to TRBJ2-7; 7 bases line up with TRBD1. The CDR3 extends over 14 amino acids. Germline V gene data show CDR1 as SGHRS and CDR2 as YFSETQ. After removal of 4 bases from V and 0 bases from J, the junction contained 4 bases not matched to a gene. For the CDR3, the DNA is TGCGCCAGCAGCCAACAGGGGCCCTCCTACGAGCAGTACTTC. Translation gives CASSQQGPSYEQYF. Full variable domain (missing parts from reference TRBV5-1 and TRBJ2-7): KAGVTQTPRYLIKTRGQQVTLSCSPISGHRSVSWYQQTPGQGLQFLFEYFSETQRNKGNFPGRFSGRQFSNSRSEMNVSTLELGDSALYLCASSQQGPSYEQYFGPGTRLTVT.

The chain couples TRBV11-2 to TRBJ1-1, with TRBD1 identical over 7 bases. CDR3 length: 14 residues. Germline V lookup: CDR1 SGHAT, CDR2 FQNNGV. Losses at the gene ends were 5 bases for V and 4 bases for J; bases not matched to a gene: 7. The CDR3 DNA follows: TGTGCCAGCAGCGCCTCACACAGGGGCACTGAAGCTTTCTTT. Amino acid sequence: CASSASHRGTEAFF. The full variable domain, in which reference TRBV11-2 and TRBJ1-1 provide the parts outside the CDR3, is EAGVAQSPRYKIIEKRQSVAFWCNPISGHATLYWYQQILGQGPKLLIQFQNNGVVDDSQLPKDRFSAERLKGVDSTLKIQPAKLEDSAVYLCASSASHRGTEAFFGQGTRLTVV.

The chain combines TRBV5-1 with TRBJ2-1; 12 bases align to TRBD1. The CDR3 is 15 amino acids. V trimming: 1 base; J trimming: 8 bases; junction bases outside the gene matches: 4. Germline-derived CDR1 and CDR2 are SGHRS and YFSETQ. CDR3 sequence reads: CASSLRDRGQDEQFF. The CDR3 region has the DNA TGCGCCAGCAGCTTGCGGGACAGGGGGCAGGATGAGCAGTTCTTC.

In its sample, this clone was seen a few times. This chain joins TRBV7-8 and TRBJ2-5, with TRBD1 matching over 9 bases. In germline, CDR1 is SGHVS, CDR2 FQNEAQ. J lost 5 bases, V lost 5 bases, and 6 bases had no gene match. CDR3 length: 14 residues. For the CDR3, the DNA is TGTGCCAGCAGCCCAACAGGGGGCCGGGAGACCCAGTACTTC. Translating it yields CASSPTGGRETQYF.

This sequence joins TRBV7-2 and TRBJ1-4; no firm D call. This CDR3 comprises 15 residues. CDR1 is SGHTA and CDR2 is FQGNSA in the germline V gene. V was trimmed by 5 bases and J by 8 bases, leaving 18 bases between them. CDR3 DNA: TGTGCCAGCAGCCCCCGACCCGGGAGTATCGAAAAACTGTTTTTT. Translation: CASSPRPGSIEKLFF.

This clone was observed a few times. The chain is built from TRBV5-1 and TRBJ2-5; 8 bases are a match to TRBD2. The CDR3 length is 14 residues. With V trimmed by 4 bases and J by 5 bases, 7 bases remained unmatched. Germline assignment: CDR1 SGHRS and CDR2 YFSETQ. The CDR3 nucleotides read TGCGCCAGCAGCCTGGGACTAGGTGGGGAGACCCAGTACTTC. Protein sequence: CASSLGLGGETQYF. The complete variable domain, with remaining parts taken from reference TRBV5-1 and TRBJ2-5, reads KAGVTQTPRYLIKTRGQQVTLSCSPISGHRSVSWYQQTPGQGLQFLFEYFSETQRNKGNFPGRFSGRQFSNSRSEMNVSTLELGDSALYLCASSLGLGGETQYFGPGTRLLVL.

This chain joins TRBV5-1 and TRBJ2-5; TRBD2 is a possible D gene (6 bases). This CDR3 region has 16 residues. Trimming cost V 0 bases and J 5 bases, with 17 bases left between them. In germline, CDR1 is SGHRS, CDR2 YFSETQ. The CDR3: CASSLAYGGDVETQYF. CDR3 nucleotides: TGCGCCAGCAGCTTGGCCTACGGGGGAGATGTCGAGACCCAGTACTTC.

The rearrangement joins TRBV5-1 to TRBJ2-1; D gene ambiguous. Germline V gene lookup returns CDR1 SGHRS and CDR2 YFSETQ. The CDR3 totals 14 residues. V was clipped by 1 base and J by 4 bases, with 9 bases between them. The CDR3 DNA follows: TGCGCCAGCAGCTTGTTGTTCGGGTACAATGAGCAGTTCTTC. Protein: CASSLLFGYNEQFF.

This clone was seen only a few times. The V gene is TRBV5-3, the J gene TRBJ1-5; 7 nucleotides match TRBD1. TRBV5-3 is an ORF, and what it does is uncertain. The CDR3 extends over 15 amino acids. V lost 4 bases to trimming and J lost 6 bases; unmatched junction nucleotides: 10. CDR3 DNA sequence: TGTGCCAGAAGCGGGGGCCAGGGGGTGGGTCAGCCCCAGCATTTT. Encoded protein: CARSGGQGVGQPQHF.

This clone is a singleton in its sample. The chain recombines TRBV6-6 with TRBJ1-2; weak D call: TRBD1 (6 bases). Trimming took 4 bases from V and 9 from J, leaving 24 bases between them. Germline values: CDR1 MNHNY, CDR2 SVGAGI (reference sequence). CDR3 length equals 16 residues. CDR3 amino acids: CASSLGGRGSTLRYTF. The CDR3 DNA reads as TGTGCCAGCAGTTTAGGGGGGAGGGGGTCCACTCTACGCTACACCTTC.

The chain links TRBV7-9 to TRBJ2-2; D possibly corresponds to TRBD1 (6 bases). CDR3 size: 16 residues. Germline values: CDR1 SEHNR, CDR2 FQNEAQ (reference sequence). Trimming took off 0 bases at V and 4 bases at J, with 12 bases between the two ends. The CDR3 region has the DNA TGTGCCAGCAGCTTAGCGCCAGGGGCCCCCACCGGGGAGCTGTTTTTT. Its translation is CASSLAPGAPTGELFF.